The text below deals with one TCR beta chain. These data are taken from a study of Ad26.COV2.S vaccination and SARS-CoV-2 variants. Treatment given: around 19 received Ad26.COV2.S at low or high dose, single or two shots; about 5 received placebo; per-sample allocation not given. Day 63 after the first injection of vaccine or placebo was the sampling time. Germline V CDR1 and CDR2: LGHDT, YNNKEL (reference sequence). V was cut by 11 bases and J by 8 bases, with 22 bases left in between. The CDR3 length is 14 residues. The data were produced by immunoSEQ multiplex PCR, yet TCRdb's version contains in-frame clones alone and is incomplete. The sample comprises about 250,000 clones, 70% to 90% of which are singletons, and roughly 3% rests with the top ten.

This specimen consisted of peripheral blood, obtained in a trial of Ad26.COV2.S vaccine versus placebo. The rearrangement uses TRBV3-1 (or the pseudogene TRBV3-2) and TRBJ1-5, with D possibly being TRBD1 (6 bases). This sequence originates from a person aged 18-60 years who received the Ad26.COV2.S COVID-19 vaccine or a placebo. CDR3 nucleotides: TGTGCCGGCGAACCAGGGGACAAGGTGAAGCCCCAGCATTTT. This encodes CAGEPGDKVKPQHF.